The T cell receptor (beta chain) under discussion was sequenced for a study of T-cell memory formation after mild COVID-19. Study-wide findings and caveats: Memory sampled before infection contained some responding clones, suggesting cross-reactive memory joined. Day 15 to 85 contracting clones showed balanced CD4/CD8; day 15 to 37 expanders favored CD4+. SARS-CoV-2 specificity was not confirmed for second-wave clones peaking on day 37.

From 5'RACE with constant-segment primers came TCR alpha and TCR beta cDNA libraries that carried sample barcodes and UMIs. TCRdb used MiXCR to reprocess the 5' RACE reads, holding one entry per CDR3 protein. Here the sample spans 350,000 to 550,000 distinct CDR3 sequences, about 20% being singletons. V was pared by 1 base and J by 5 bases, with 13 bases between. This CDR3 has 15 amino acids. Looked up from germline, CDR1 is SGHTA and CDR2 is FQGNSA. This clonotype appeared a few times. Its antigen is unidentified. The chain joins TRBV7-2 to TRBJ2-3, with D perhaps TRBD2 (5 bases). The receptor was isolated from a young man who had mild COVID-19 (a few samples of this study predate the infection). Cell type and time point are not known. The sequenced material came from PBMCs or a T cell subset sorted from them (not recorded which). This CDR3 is CASSLGEGVEDTQYF. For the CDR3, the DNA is TGTGCCAGCAGCTTAGGCGAGGGCGTGGAAGATACGCAGTATTTT.